The 17 T cell receptor beta chains given below trace back to one sample, sequenced in a study of T and B cells in COVID-19 patients. BIOMED2 TRB-A/B primer pools were used in multiplex TRB PCR. TCRdb called the multiplex PCR reads again in MiXCR, with one record for every CDR3 protein. The sample has about 8,400 distinct CDR3 sequences, roughly 23% seen once; the top ten hold about 6.4%. Each TRB amplification used roughly 220-550 ng of genomic DNA from blood. Sequencing was performed on blood. Receptors were obtained from a human donor who had recovered from COVID-19.

This clonotype showed up just a few times. The chain recombines TRBV10-3 with TRBJ2-7; 7 bases match TRBD1. The CDR3 has 15 amino acids. J gave up 3 bases and V 6 bases, and 11 bases lay outside the gene matches. The germline gives CDR1 ENHRY, CDR2 SYGVKD. The CDR3, as DNA: TGTGCCATCAGCCAGGTGACAGGGAACCTCTACGAGCAGTACTTC. Amino acids: CAISQVTGNLYEQYF.

This clonotype was seen once. The chain links TRBV27 to TRBJ2-1; weak D call: TRBD2 (6 bases). V was trimmed by 1 base and J by 0 bases, leaving 16 bases between them. Germline V lookup: CDR1 MNHEY, CDR2 SMNVEV (reference sequence). The CDR3 contains 18 residues. The CDR3 bases are TGTGCCAGCAGTTTATTGTCCAGCGGGCCAAGCTCCTACAATGAGCAGTTCTTC. Translating gives CASSLLSSGPSSYNEQFF.

J is TRBJ1-4 and V is TRBV28; D unclear. Germline V lookup: CDR1 MDHEN, CDR2 SYDVKM. Trimming cost V 7 bases and J 5 bases, with 17 bases left between them. This CDR3 spans 15 amino acids. CDR3 DNA: TGTGCCAGCATCCCCGGATCGGCGGGGAATGAAAAACTGTTTTTT. It specifies CASIPGSAGNEKLFF.

This clonotype came up a few times. The chain carries TRBV20-1 and TRBJ2-7, with D tentatively TRBD1 (5 bases). V dropped 7 bases and J dropped 5 bases, with 15 bases sitting between them. This CDR3 has 12 residues. CDR1 and CDR2 (germline): DFQATT, SNEGSKA (reference sequence). Here the CDR3 DNA reads TGCAGTGTTCAGGGTCTTGGGGACGAGCAGTACTTC. Amino acids: CSVQGLGDEQYF.

Sample share makes this clonotype medium-sized (0.01 to 0.1%). This chain uses TRBV18 with TRBJ2-2, with 11 bases matching TRBD1. V lost 0 bases to trimming and J lost 4 bases; unmatched junction nucleotides: 1. CDR3 length equals 16 residues. The germline CDR1 and CDR2 sequences are KGHSH and LQKENI. CDR3 sequence reads: CASSPPGTGGTGELFF. CDR3 nucleotides: TGTGCCAGCTCACCACCCGGGACAGGGGGCACCGGGGAGCTGTTTTTT.

By its share, this clonotype is medium-sized. The chain has TRBV12-3 or TRBV12-4 and TRBJ1-4; a weak D match, TRBD1 (6 bases). V was cut by 5 bases and J by 4 bases, with 11 bases left in between. This CDR3 region has 14 residues. The CDR3 nucleotides read TGTGCCAGCAGTCCCGACAGGTTTAATGAAAAACTGTTTTTT. This codes for CASSPDRFNEKLFF.

By sample share, this clonotype is medium-sized. CDR3 amino acids: CASSKSPYNEQFF. The CDR3 nucleotides are TGTGCCAGCAGTAAGAGTCCCTACAATGAGCAGTTCTTC. The J gene is TRBJ2-1, the V gene TRBV6-1; D not certain. CDR1 and CDR2 from the germline V gene are MNHNS and SASEGT. V gave up 5 bases and J gave up 2 bases, with 7 bases separating them. This CDR3 has 13 residues.

The V gene is TRBV5-1, the J gene TRBJ2-1; D is perhaps TRBD1 (6 bases). Germline CDR1 SGHRS, CDR2 YFSETQ. The CDR3 length is 12 residues. Trimming took 10 bases from V and 6 from J, leaving 14 bases between them. DNA of the CDR3: TGCGCCGGCAAAGTGGGGGCCAATGAGCAGTTCTTC. Its protein is CAGKVGANEQFF. The whole variable domain, filled in from reference TRBV5-1 and TRBJ2-1, reads KAGVTQTPRYLIKTRGQQVTLSCSPISGHRSVSWYQQTPGQGLQFLFEYFSETQRNKGNFPGRFSGRQFSNSRSEMNVSTLELGDSALYLCAGKVGANEQFFGPGTRLTVL.

By share of the sample, this clonotype is medium-sized. This sequence joins TRBV6-2 or TRBV6-3 and TRBJ2-2, with 7 positions matching TRBD1. Looked up from germline, CDR1 is MNHEY and CDR2 is SVGEGT. The ends lost 6 bases at V and 4 bases at J; junction bases unmatched: 11. This CDR3 has 16 amino acids. The chain's CDR3 is CASRDLDRLGTGELFF. CDR3 coding DNA: TGTGCCAGCAGGGACCTGGACAGGCTGGGCACCGGGGAGCTGTTTTTT.

This sequence joins TRBV13 and TRBJ2-7, with 10 nucleotides matching TRBD2. CDR3 length: 16 amino acids. Germline loops: CDR1 PRHDT, CDR2 FYEKMQ (reference sequence). The V segment lost 6 bases and the J segment 0 bases; nucleotides outside the gene matches: 8. This CDR3 is CASSSRLAGSSYEQYF. For the CDR3, the DNA is TGTGCCAGCAGTTCTCGACTAGCGGGTTCCTCCTACGAGCAGTACTTC.

By share, this clonotype ranks as medium-sized. V and J are TRBV19 and TRBJ1-4, with D unclear. The V end was cut by 6 bases, the J end by 4 bases, with 9 bases between. CDR3 size: 13 residues. Germline-derived CDR1 and CDR2 are LNHDA and SQIVND (reference sequence). Written as DNA, the CDR3 is TGTGCCAGTAGCGCCGATTATAATGAAAAACTGTTTTTT. This translates into CASSADYNEKLFF. The variable domain in full, completed from reference TRBV19 and TRBJ1-4, reads DGGITQSPKYLFRKEGQNVTLSCEQNLNHDAMYWYRQDPGQGLRLIYYSQIVNDFQKGDIAEGYSVSREKKESFPLTVTSAQKNPTAFYLCASSADYNEKLFFGSGTQLSVL.

The V gene is TRBV10-3, the J gene TRBJ2-7, with D perhaps TRBD2 (6 bases). CDR3 length: 15 amino acids. Deletions cut 6 bases from V and 4 bases from J, with 19 bases between. CDR1 ENHRY and CDR2 SYGVKD come from the germline V gene. The CDR3 loop reads CAISSGVAERYEQYF. The DNA of the CDR3 is TGTGCCATCAGCAGCGGAGTAGCGGAGAGATACGAGCAGTACTTC.

By proportion, this clonotype is medium-sized (0.01 to 0.1%). The chain links TRBV6-6 to TRBJ2-7; TRBD2 aligns across 10 bases. Germline CDR1 MNHNY, CDR2 SVGAGI (reference sequence). This CDR3 is 15 amino acids long. V shed 0 bases, J shed 4 bases, and the junction held 3 bases outside the gene matches. The CDR3 sequence is CASSYSLAGAYEQYF. The CDR3 DNA reads as TGTGCCAGCAGTTACTCTCTAGCGGGAGCATACGAGCAGTACTTC.

This clonotype occurred many times. The chain links TRBV6-6 to TRBJ2-2; a weak D match, TRBD2 (5 bases). The CDR3 length is 16 residues. Germline V gives CDR1 MNHNY, CDR2 SVGAGI (reference sequence). With 0 bases removed from V and 1 base from J, the gap between germline ends came to 9 bases. This CDR3 is CASSYSRAGNTGELFF. The CDR3 nucleotides are TGTGCCAGCAGTTACTCGAGGGCCGGGAACACCGGGGAGCTGTTTTTT.

This clonotype is labeled as medium-sized. The V call is TRBV5-4, the J call TRBJ1-4; no definite D call. The CDR3 consists of 16 residues. Trimming shortened V by 0 bases and J by 2 bases, and 11 bases separated the two germline ends. Germline V gives CDR1 SGHNT, CDR2 YYREEE (reference sequence). The CDR3 bases are TGTGCCAGCAGCTTGGAGGTGCCGGGGACTAATGAAAAACTGTTTTTT. Translating it yields CASSLEVPGTNEKLFF.

In its sample, this clonotype ranks as medium-sized. The chain couples TRBV6-5 to TRBJ2-1; no clear D gene. The CDR3 is made up of 17 amino acids. Germline V gene lookup returns CDR1 MNHEY and CDR2 SVGAGI. V lost 0 bases to trimming and J lost 8 bases, with 20 bases between them. CDR3 residues: CASSYSILGEVVDEQFF. CDR3 nucleotides: TGTGCCAGCAGTTACTCGATATTAGGAGAGGTTGTTGATGAGCAGTTCTTC.

The rearrangement uses TRBV6-5 and TRBJ2-1; the match to TRBD2 covers 11 bases. This CDR3 has 14 amino acids. Germline V lookup: CDR1 MNHEY, CDR2 SVGAGI. The junction had 4 bases not matched to a gene; V was cut back by 6 bases and J by 6 bases. The CDR3 protein is CASRTSGGRNEQFF. The CDR3 coding sequence is TGTGCCAGCAGAACTAGCGGGGGTCGCAATGAGCAGTTCTTC.